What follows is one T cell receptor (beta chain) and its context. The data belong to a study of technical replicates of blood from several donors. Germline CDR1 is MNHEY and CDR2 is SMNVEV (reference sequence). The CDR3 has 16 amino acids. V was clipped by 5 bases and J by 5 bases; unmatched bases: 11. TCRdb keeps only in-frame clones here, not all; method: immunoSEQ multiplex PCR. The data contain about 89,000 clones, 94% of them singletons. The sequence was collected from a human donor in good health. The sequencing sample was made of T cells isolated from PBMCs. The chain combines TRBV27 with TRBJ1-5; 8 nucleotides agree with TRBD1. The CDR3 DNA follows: TGTGCCAGCAGTCAAAATGGACAGGGCGGATATCAGCCCCAGCATTTT. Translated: CASSQNGQGGYQPQHF.